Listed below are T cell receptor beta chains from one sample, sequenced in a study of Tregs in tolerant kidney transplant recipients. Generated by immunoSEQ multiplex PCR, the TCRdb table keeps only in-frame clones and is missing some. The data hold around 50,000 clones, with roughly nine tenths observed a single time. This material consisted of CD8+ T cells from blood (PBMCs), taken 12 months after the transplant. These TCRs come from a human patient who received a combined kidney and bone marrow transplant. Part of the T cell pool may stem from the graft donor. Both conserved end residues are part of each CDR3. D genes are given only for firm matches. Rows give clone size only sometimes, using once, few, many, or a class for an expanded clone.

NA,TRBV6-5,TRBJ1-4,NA,TGTGCCAGCAGCCGTGCAGGGATCGGAGAAAAACTGTTTTTT,CASSRAGIGEKLFF
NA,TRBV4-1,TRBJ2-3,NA,TGCGCCAGCAGCCAAGAGGCGGCGAGCACAGATACGCAGTATTTT,CASSQEAASTDTQYF
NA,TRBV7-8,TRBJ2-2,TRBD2,TGTGCCAGCAGCTTCTGGACTAGCGGGGGGGCACCGAACACCGGGGAGCTGTTTTTT,CASSFWTSGGAPNTGELFF
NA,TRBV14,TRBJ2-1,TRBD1,TGTGCCAGCAGCCAAGACCCCGGGACAGCTTATTACCCGAATGAGCAGTTCTTC,CASSQDPGTAYYPNEQFF
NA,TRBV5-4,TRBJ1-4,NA,TGTGCCAGCAGCTTGTCGGGGTATGAAAAACTGTTTTTT,CASSLSGYEKLFF
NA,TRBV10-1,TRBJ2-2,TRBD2,TGCGCCAGCAGTGAGCCGGGGGGGGTCGTAGGAGGGGAGCTGTTTTTT,CASSEPGGVVGGELFF
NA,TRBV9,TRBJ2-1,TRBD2,TGTGCCAGCAGCGGGAGCGGGAGGGCCCCGCGGGATGAGCAGTTCTTC,CASSGSGRAPRDEQFF
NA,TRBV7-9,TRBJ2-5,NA,TGTGCCAGCAGCCGAGAGACCCAGTACTTC,CASSRETQYF
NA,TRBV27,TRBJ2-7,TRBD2,TGTGCCAGCAGTCCTCTAGCGGGAGCTTTCTACGAGCAGTACTTC,CASSPLAGAFYEQYF
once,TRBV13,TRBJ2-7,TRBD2,TGTGCCAGCAGCTCAAACATAGGACTAGCGGGACATTTAAGATACGAGCAGTACTTC,CASSSNIGLAGHLRYEQYF
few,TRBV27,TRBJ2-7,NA,TGTGCCAGCGGCCCGGGAAACTACGAGCAGTACTTC,CASGPGNYEQYF
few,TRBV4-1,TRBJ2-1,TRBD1,TGCGCCAGCGGGCAGGGGGCATCGTATGAGCAGTTCTTC,CASGQGASYEQFF
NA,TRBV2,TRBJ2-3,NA,TGTGCCAGCAGCCCTGTGGTCAGGGAAACAGATACGCAGTATTTT,CASSPVVRETDTQYF
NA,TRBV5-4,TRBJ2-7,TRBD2,TGTGCCAGCAGCTTGCTAGCGGGGGGTGGAGAGCAGTACTTC,CASSLLAGGGEQYF
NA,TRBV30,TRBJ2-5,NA,TGTGCCTGGAGTGAAGGGGTTCTAGGAGAGACCCAGTACTTC,CAWSEGVLGETQYF
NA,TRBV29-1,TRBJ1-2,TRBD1,TGCAGCGTCGTCGACAGGGCAAACTATGGCTACACCTTC,CSVVDRANYGYTF
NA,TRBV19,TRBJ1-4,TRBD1,TGTGCCAGTAGTATCTGGGACAGGGATGAAAAACTGTTTTTT,CASSIWDRDEKLFF
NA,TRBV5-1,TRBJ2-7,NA,TGCGCCAGCAGCCAGGACAGAGCCTACGAGCAGTACTTC,CASSQDRAYEQYF
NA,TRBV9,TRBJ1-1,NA,TGTGCCAGCAGCGTAGGAGAGGTCCCGAACACTGAAGCCTTCTTT,CASSVGEVPNTEAFF
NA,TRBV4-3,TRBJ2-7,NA,TGCGCCAGCAGCCAAGAATGGCTAGCCGCTGTGGGGGAGCAGTACTTC,CASSQEWLAAVGEQYF
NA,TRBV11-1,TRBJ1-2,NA,TGTGCCAGCAGCACCCAGGGATTCTATGGCTACACCTTC,CASSTQGFYGYTF
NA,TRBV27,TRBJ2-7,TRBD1,TGTGCCAGCAGTTTATGGACAGGCTACGAGCAGTACTTC,CASSLWTGYEQYF